This T cell receptor (beta chain) is from a study of blood T cell repertoires in COVID-19. For the study at large: Both acute and convalescent COVID-19 samples were obtained from the United States, Italy and Spain.

The germline V gene has CDR1 SNHLY and CDR2 FYNNEI. CDR3 length: 13 amino acids. J gave up 7 bases and V 8 bases, and 7 bases lay outside the gene matches. Method: immunoSEQ multiplex PCR; TCRdb's copy keeps in-frame clones and lacks some. The profile shows about 150,000 clones, 65% to 85% of them singletons. The sequenced sample was peripheral blood. The TCR sequence derives from a woman aged 45-59 years with acute or convalescent COVID-19. V gene TRBV2 combines with J gene TRBJ2-2, with 7 bases aligning to TRBD1. The CDR3 sequence is CASHFRGHGELFF. In DNA, the CDR3 is TGTGCCAGCCATTTTAGGGGGCACGGGGAGCTGTTTTTT.